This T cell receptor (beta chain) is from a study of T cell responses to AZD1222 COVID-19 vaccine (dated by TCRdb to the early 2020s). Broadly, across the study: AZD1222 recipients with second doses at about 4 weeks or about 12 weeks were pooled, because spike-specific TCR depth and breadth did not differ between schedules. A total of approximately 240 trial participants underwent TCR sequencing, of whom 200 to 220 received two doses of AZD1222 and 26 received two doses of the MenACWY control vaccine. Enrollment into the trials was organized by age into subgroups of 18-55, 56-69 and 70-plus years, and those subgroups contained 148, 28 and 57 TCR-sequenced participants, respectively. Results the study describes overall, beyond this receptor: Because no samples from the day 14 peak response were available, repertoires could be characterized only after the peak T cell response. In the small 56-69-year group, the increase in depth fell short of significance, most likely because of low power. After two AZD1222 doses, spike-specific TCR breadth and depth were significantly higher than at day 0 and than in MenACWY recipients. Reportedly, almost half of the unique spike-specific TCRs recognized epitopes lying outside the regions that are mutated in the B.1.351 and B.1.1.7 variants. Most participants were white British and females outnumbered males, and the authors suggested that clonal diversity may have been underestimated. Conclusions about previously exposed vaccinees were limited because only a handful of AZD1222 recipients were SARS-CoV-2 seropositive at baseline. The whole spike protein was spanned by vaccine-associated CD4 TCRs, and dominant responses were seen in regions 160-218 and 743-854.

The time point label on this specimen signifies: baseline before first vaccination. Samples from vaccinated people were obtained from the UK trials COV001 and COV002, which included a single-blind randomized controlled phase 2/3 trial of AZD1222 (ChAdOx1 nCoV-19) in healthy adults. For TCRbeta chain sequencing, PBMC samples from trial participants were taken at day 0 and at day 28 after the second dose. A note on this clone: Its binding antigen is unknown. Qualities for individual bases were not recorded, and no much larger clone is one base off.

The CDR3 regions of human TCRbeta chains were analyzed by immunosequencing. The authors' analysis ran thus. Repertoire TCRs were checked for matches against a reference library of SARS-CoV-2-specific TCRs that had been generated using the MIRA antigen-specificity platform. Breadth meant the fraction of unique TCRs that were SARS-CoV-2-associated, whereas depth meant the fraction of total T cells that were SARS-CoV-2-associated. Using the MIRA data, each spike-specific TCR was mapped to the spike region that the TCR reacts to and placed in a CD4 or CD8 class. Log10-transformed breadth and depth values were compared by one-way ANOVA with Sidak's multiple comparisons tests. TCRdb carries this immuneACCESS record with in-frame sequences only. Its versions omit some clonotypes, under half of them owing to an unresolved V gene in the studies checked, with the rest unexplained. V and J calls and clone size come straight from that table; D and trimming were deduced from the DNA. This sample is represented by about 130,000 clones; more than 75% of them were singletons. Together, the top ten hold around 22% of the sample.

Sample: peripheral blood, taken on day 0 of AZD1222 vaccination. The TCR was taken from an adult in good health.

The CDR3 in this case is CASSLGLAGVSTDTQYF. The nucleotide sequence reads as follows: TGCGCCAGCAGCTTGGGACTAGCGGGGGTCAGCACAGATACGCAGTATTTT. This chain joins TRBV5-1 to TRBJ2-3; 12 bases in the junction line up with TRBD2. CDR1 and CDR2 were assigned from the germline V gene as SGHRS and YFSETQ. The CDR3 runs 17 residues from the cysteine to the phenylalanine. CDR3 DNA is the only sequence kept; it has 51 bases, read in frame from the first base. The V end gives up 0 bases and the J end 0 bases, leaving 2 bases in the junction not matched to a gene.